The next 14 T cell receptor beta chains were all read from a single sample in a study of OX40 agonist ivuxolimab in advanced cancers. Data came from immunoSEQ multiplex PCR; TCRdb stores just in-frame clones and leaves some out. Counted here are under 15,000 clones, 81% occurring once; the ten biggest clones make up about 14%. The specimen comprised CD4+ or CD8+ T cells sorted from blood, sampled in a trial of the OX40 agonist ivuxolimab. Source of these receptors: an adult with an advanced solid tumor such as melanoma, head and neck, liver or kidney cancer.

The rearrangement uses TRBV13 and TRBJ2-7, with TRBD2 as a possible D gene (6 bases). CDR1 and CDR2 from the germline V gene are PRHDT and FYEKMQ (reference sequence). V was pared by 5 bases and J by 5 bases, with 22 bases between. The CDR3 contains 16 residues. The chain's CDR3 is CASSLTVGEEGDEQYF. In DNA form, the CDR3 reads TGTGCCAGCAGCCTTACGGTGGGGGAGGAAGGGGACGAGCAGTACTTC.

The CDR3: CASSLYSSSYNEQFF. CDR3 nucleotides: TGTGCCAGCAGCTTATATTCGAGCTCCTACAATGAGCAGTTCTTC. This chain connects TRBV7-6 to TRBJ2-1; no clear D. The V end was cut by 2 bases, the J end by 0 bases, with 8 bases between. This CDR3 is 15 amino acids long. The V gene's germline CDR1 is SGHVS and CDR2 FNYEAQ.

This clone was detected once. The V and J genes are TRBV13 and TRBJ2-1, with 11 nucleotides matching TRBD2. The V gene's germline CDR1 is PRHDT and CDR2 FYEKMQ (reference sequence). This CDR3 region has 22 residues. The ends lost 5 bases at V and 0 bases at J; junction bases unmatched: 21. CDR3 nucleotides: TGTGCCAGCAGCATTGAGCCGGGACATCCGGGACTAGCGGTTAGCTCCTACAATGAGCAGTTCTTC. The encoded protein is CASSIEPGHPGLAVSSYNEQFF.

The V call is TRBV28, the J call TRBJ2-7; D tentatively reads TRBD1 or TRBD2 (6 bases each). CDR1 and CDR2 from the germline V gene are MDHEN and SYDVKM. The length of the CDR3 is 15 residues. Trimming cost V 3 bases and J 2 bases, with 14 bases left between them. CDR3 sequence reads: CASSLLRDITYEQYF. Written as DNA, the CDR3 is TGTGCCAGCAGTTTGCTGCGGGACATAACCTACGAGCAGTACTTC.

The chain combines TRBV4-3 with TRBJ2-3, with D uncertain. Germline V gene data show CDR1 as LGHNA and CDR2 as YSLEER. V was trimmed by 3 bases and J by 0 bases, leaving 10 bases between them. This CDR3 contains 15 residues. The CDR3 DNA follows: TGCGCCAGCAGCCAGGGAACAGCTAGCACAGATACGCAGTATTTT. This codes for CASSQGTASTDTQYF.

V gene TRBV11-2 combines with J gene TRBJ2-1, with a weak D call TRBD1 (6 bases). Germline CDR1 is SGHAT and CDR2 is FQNNGV. This CDR3 comprises 13 residues. Trimming shortened V by 8 bases and J by 0 bases, and 8 bases separated the two germline ends. This CDR3 reads CASEGDSYNEQFF. CDR3 DNA sequence: TGTGCCAGCGAGGGGGACTCCTACAATGAGCAGTTCTTC.

The rearrangement joins TRBV5-6 to TRBJ1-2; D is ambiguous. With 2 bases removed from V and 4 bases from J, the gap between germline ends came to 15 bases. The germline V gene has CDR1 SGHDT and CDR2 YYEEEE. This CDR3 contains 15 residues. CDR3 coding DNA: TGTGCCAGCAGCTTCCTCCGAGGGAGAATCTATGGCTACACCTTC. Translating gives CASSFLRGRIYGYTF.

The chain carries TRBV11-2 and TRBJ2-5; TRBD1 matches 7 bases. The CDR3 contains 16 residues. With 5 bases clipped from V and 6 bases from J, the junction kept 15 bases outside the gene matches. CDR1 is SGHAT, CDR2 FQNNGV, per germline. The CDR3 DNA reads TGTGCCAGCAGCCCTCCCCGGACAGGCCAGGGGAAGACCCAGTACTTC. It specifies CASSPPRTGQGKTQYF.

The chain combines TRBV18 with TRBJ2-3; D assignment may be TRBD1 or TRBD2 (5 bases each). Germline-derived CDR1 and CDR2 are KGHSH and LQKENI. CDR3 length: 16 amino acids. V was trimmed by 0 bases and J by 2 bases, leaving 12 bases between them. CDR3 amino acids: CASSPPGTDLTDTQYF. CDR3 nucleotide sequence: TGTGCCAGCTCACCACCCGGGACGGACCTCACAGATACGCAGTATTTT.

This chain connects TRBV27 to TRBJ2-2; 10 bases map to TRBD1. J gave up 5 bases and V 7 bases, and 4 bases lay outside the gene matches. The CDR3 consists of 14 residues. CDR1 MNHEY and CDR2 SMNVEV come from the germline V gene (reference sequence). CDR3 coding DNA: TGTGCCAGCACCGGGACAGGGGAGACCGGGGAGCTGTTTTTT. It is translated as CASTGTGETGELFF.

The CDR3: CASSWDRVNEQYF. The CDR3 DNA follows: TGTGCCAGCAGCTGGGACAGAGTCAACGAGCAGTACTTC. V is TRBV5-6 and J is TRBJ2-7; 7 bases are shared with TRBD1. After removal of 3 bases from V and 5 bases from J, the junction contained 5 bases not matched to a gene. The germline gives CDR1 SGHDT, CDR2 YYEEEE. This CDR3 region has 13 residues.

The chain combines TRBV6-6 with TRBJ2-7; possibly TRBD1 or TRBD2 for D (6 bases each). The ends were cut back, 4 bases at V and 6 bases at J, with 19 bases in the middle. The germline CDR1 and CDR2 sequences are MNHNY and SVGAGI (reference sequence). The length of the CDR3 is 15 residues. In DNA, the CDR3 is TGTGCCAGCAGTTTGAAGGGGGGTCGGAACTCCGAGCAGTACTTC. Residues: CASSLKGGRNSEQYF.

This chain connects TRBV27 to TRBJ2-7, with 8 positions matching TRBD1. V gave up 5 bases and J gave up 3 bases; unmatched junction bases: 9. The CDR3 has 15 amino acids. Germline CDR1 reads MNHEY; CDR2 reads SMNVEV (reference sequence). The CDR3 sequence: CASSVEGTGGYEQYF. CDR3 bases: TGTGCCAGCAGTGTTGAGGGGACAGGAGGCTACGAGCAGTACTTC.

The chain has TRBV6-4 and TRBJ2-1, with D possibly called TRBD1 or TRBD2 (5 bases each). Germline V gene lookup returns CDR1 MRHNA and CDR2 SNTAGT. V shed 3 bases and J shed 0 bases, with 15 bases lying between them. The CDR3 runs to 17 residues. Written as DNA, the CDR3 is TGTGCCAGCAGTGAAAGCTTTGAGGGGAGCTCCTACAATGAGCAGTTCTTC. This translates into CASSESFEGSSYNEQFF.